The rows below give T cell receptor beta chains drawn from one sample of a study of control samples from healthy donors and cancer patients. The table came from immunoSEQ multiplex PCR; TCRdb's copy has only in-frame clones and leaves some out. Found here are some 210,000 clones, about nine tenths of them singletons; the top ten hold 1.5% to 2%. The sample consisted of blood. The origin of the receptors is a young man in good health. Each CDR3 is given with its conserved first and last residue. D genes are given only for firm matches. Clone size is given for some rows only: seen once, a few or many times, or a class if the clone is expanded.

CDR3,DNA,V,J,length,D,size
CASSPRTSGGATDTQYF,TGTGCCAGCAGCCCCCGGACTAGCGGGGGGGCCACAGATACGCAGTATTTT,TRBV7-8,TRBJ2-3,17,TRBD2,-
CASSLSLGTYEQYF,TGTGCCAGCAGCCTGAGTCTGGGGACCTACGAGCAGTACTTC,TRBV5-6,TRBJ2-7,14,-,-
CASSDDQGAGYGYTF,TGTGCCAGCAGCGACGACCAGGGGGCTGGGTATGGCTACACCTTC,TRBV7-9,TRBJ1-2,15,TRBD1,-
CASSATSGGDNEQFF,TGTGCCAGTAGTGCGACTAGCGGGGGGGACAATGAGCAGTTCTTC,TRBV19,TRBJ2-1,15,TRBD2,once
CASSQDWQVANYGYTF,TGTGCCAGCAGCCAAGATTGGCAGGTAGCTAACTATGGCTACACCTTC,TRBV14,TRBJ1-2,16,-,-
CASSIVPGPTYGYTF,TGTGCCAGTAGTATAGTTCCAGGCCCCACCTATGGCTACACCTTC,TRBV19,TRBJ1-2,15,-,-
CASSYGANNEQFF,TGTGCCAGCAGTTACGGAGCAAACAATGAGCAGTTCTTC,TRBV6-5,TRBJ2-1,13,-,-
CASSSSGGLTGELFF,TGTGCCAGCAGCAGTAGCGGGGGGCTCACCGGGGAGCTGTTTTTT,TRBV7-3,TRBJ2-2,15,TRBD2,-
CASSEAGQVIGQPQHF,TGTGCCAGCAGTGAAGCAGGACAGGTTATCGGTCAGCCCCAGCATTTT,TRBV2,TRBJ1-5,16,TRBD1,-
CASSLSWVGNQPQHF,TGTGCCAGCAGCCTTTCCTGGGTCGGCAATCAGCCCCAGCATTTT,TRBV7-2,TRBJ1-5,15,-,-
CASSFFRDSGNTIYF,TGTGCCAGCAGCTTTTTTCGGGACTCTGGAAACACCATATATTTT,TRBV7-8,TRBJ1-3,15,-,-
CASSVEVGTTGNTIYF,TGTGCCAGCAGCGTAGAAGTAGGGACAACTGGAAACACCATATATTTT,TRBV9,TRBJ1-3,16,-,-
CASSSTGGNNSPLHF,TGTGCCAGCAGTTCAACAGGGGGTAATAATTCACCCCTCCACTTT,TRBV27,TRBJ1-6,15,TRBD1,-
CASSQRPDRTDTQYF,TGCGCCAGCAGCCAACGACCCGACCGAACAGATACGCAGTATTTT,TRBV4-1,TRBJ2-3,15,-,few
CASSLQGTEAFF,TGTGCCAGCAGTTTACAGGGCACTGAAGCTTTCTTT,TRBV12-3/TRBV12-4,TRBJ1-1,12,-,-
CASSLGSQETQYF,TGCGCCAGCAGCTTGGGCAGCCAAGAGACCCAGTACTTC,TRBV5-1,TRBJ2-5,13,-,-
CASSVDMNTEAFF,TGTGCCAGTTCGGTAGACATGAACACTGAAGCTTTCTTT,TRBV11-2,TRBJ1-1,13,-,-
CASSPLDYGYTF,TGTGCCAGCTCACCACTAGACTATGGCTACACCTTC,TRBV18,TRBJ1-2,12,-,once
CATSSRYEQYF,TGTGCCACTAGTAGCCGGTACGAGCAGTACTTC,TRBV2,TRBJ2-7,11,-,-
CAIRPGTDAGNTEAFF,TGTGCCATCAGACCTGGGACCGATGCTGGGAACACTGAAGCTTTCTTT,TRBV10-3,TRBJ1-1,16,-,-
CASYDYSTNEKLFF,TGTGCCAGCTATGACTACTCAACTAATGAAAAACTGTTTTTT,TRBV6-5,TRBJ1-4,14,-,-
CASSLVGRGPTRAEAFF,TGCGCCAGCAGCTTGGTTGGCAGGGGGCCCACGAGGGCTGAAGCTTTCTTT,TRBV5-1,TRBJ1-1,17,TRBD1,-
CASSEGWYTGELFF,TGTGCCAGCAGTGAAGGATGGTACACCGGGGAGCTGTTTTTT,TRBV6-1,TRBJ2-2,14,-,-
CSASQPGKRYEQFF,TGCAGTGCTAGTCAGCCAGGGAAGAGGTATGAGCAGTTCTTC,TRBV20-1,TRBJ2-1,14,-,-
CASSLRRGGTTPTQYF,TGTGCCAGCAGTCTCCGACGGGGGGGGACAACCCCGACGCAGTATTTT,TRBV2,TRBJ2-3,16,TRBD2,-
CATSRDGLRGQNSPLHF,TGTGCCACCAGCAGAGATGGCCTTAGGGGGCAGAATTCACCCCTCCACTTT,TRBV15,TRBJ1-6,17,TRBD1,-
CASSSENNNYGYTF,TGCGCCAGCAGCTCAGAAAATAATAACTATGGCTACACCTTC,TRBV5-1,TRBJ1-2,14,-,-
CASSLQGRGGYTF,TGTGCCAGCAGCCTACAGGGGAGAGGAGGCTACACCTTC,TRBV6-5,TRBJ1-2,13,TRBD1,-
CASTTRGLGYTF,TGTGCCAGCACCACCAGGGGGCTCGGCTACACCTTC,TRBV12-3/TRBV12-4,TRBJ1-2,12,TRBD1,-
CASSVTGEDGYTF,TGTGCCAGCAGCGTGACAGGGGAGGATGGCTACACCTTC,TRBV3-1/TRBV3-2,TRBJ1-2,13,TRBD1,-
CASSPTGSSRYGYTF,TGTGCCAGCAGCCCCACAGGGTCTTCCCGCTATGGCTACACCTTC,TRBV7-2,TRBJ1-2,15,-,-
CASSFDSETGELFF,TGCGCCAGCAGCTTTGATAGCGAGACCGGGGAGCTGTTTTTT,TRBV5-1,TRBJ2-2,14,-,-
CASSTTGLAGGNEQFF,TGTGCCAGCAGCACCACAGGGCTAGCGGGGGGGAATGAGCAGTTCTTC,TRBV11-2,TRBJ2-1,16,TRBD2,-
CASSPWGAANEKLFF,TGTGCCAGCAGCCCGTGGGGTGCCGCTAATGAAAAACTGTTTTTT,TRBV3-1/TRBV3-2,TRBJ1-4,15,-,-
CASSLDRQGRGYTF,TGTGCCAGCAGCTTAGATCGGCAGGGGAGAGGCTACACCTTC,TRBV7-9,TRBJ1-2,14,-,-
CASFDTQRAYQPQHF,TGTGCCAGCTTTGACACCCAACGCGCGTATCAGCCCCAGCATTTT,TRBV27,TRBJ1-5,15,-,-
CATRGSPNEKLFF,TGTGCCACCAGGGGGAGTCCCAATGAAAAACTGTTTTTT,TRBV2,TRBJ1-4,13,TRBD1,-
CASSEMRTDNYGYTF,TGTGCCAGCAGTGAGATGAGGACAGACAACTATGGCTACACCTTC,TRBV2,TRBJ1-2,15,-,-
CASSGNPGQGVVSEQYF,TGTGCCAGCAGCGGGAACCCGGGACAGGGGGTCGTCTCCGAGCAGTACTTC,TRBV5-4,TRBJ2-7,17,TRBD1,once
CASSPPEPKTEAFF,TGTGCCAGCAGTCCTCCAGAGCCCAAAACTGAAGCTTTCTTT,TRBV2,TRBJ1-1,14,-,-
CASSLLPGRSSYNEQFF,TGCGCCAGCAGCTTGCTACCGGGGCGAAGCTCCTACAATGAGCAGTTCTTC,TRBV5-1,TRBJ2-1,17,-,-
CASSYSISGPGELFF,TGTGCCAGCAGTTACTCGATATCCGGGCCCGGGGAGCTGTTTTTT,TRBV6-5,TRBJ2-2,15,-,-
CASSPKGHLYAPSGNTIYF,TGTGCCAGCAGTCCCAAGGGTCACCTATATGCCCCGTCTGGAAACACCATATATTTT,TRBV27,TRBJ1-3,19,-,-
CASSQDRNSNEKLFF,TGCGCCAGCAGCCAAGATCGGAACAGCAATGAAAAACTGTTTTTT,TRBV4-1,TRBJ1-4,15,-,-
CAISGHSSGSTNEKLFF,TGTGCCATCAGTGGGCATTCTTCGGGGTCAACTAATGAAAAACTGTTTTTT,TRBV10-3,TRBJ1-4,17,-,-
CASSLLGQTNTEAFF,TGTGCCAGCAGCTTATTGGGACAGACGAACACTGAAGCTTTCTTT,TRBV7-9,TRBJ1-1,15,TRBD1,-
CASRFGQTTNEKLFF,TGTGCCAGCAGATTCGGACAGACGACTAATGAAAAACTGTTTTTT,TRBV14,TRBJ1-4,15,-,-